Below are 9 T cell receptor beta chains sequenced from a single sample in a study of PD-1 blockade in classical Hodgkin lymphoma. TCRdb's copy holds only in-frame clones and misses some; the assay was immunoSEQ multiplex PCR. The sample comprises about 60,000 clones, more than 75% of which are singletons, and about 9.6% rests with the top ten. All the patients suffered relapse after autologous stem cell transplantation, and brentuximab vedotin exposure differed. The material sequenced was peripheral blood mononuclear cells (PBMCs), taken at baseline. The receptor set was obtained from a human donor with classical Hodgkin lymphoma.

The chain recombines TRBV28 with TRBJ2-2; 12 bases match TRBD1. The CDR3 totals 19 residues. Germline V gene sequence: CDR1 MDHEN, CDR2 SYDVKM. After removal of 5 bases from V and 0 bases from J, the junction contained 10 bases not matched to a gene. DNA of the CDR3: TGTGCCAGCAGTCCTCCCGGGACAGGGGGCTCTACGAACACCGGGGAGCTGTTTTTT. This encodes CASSPPGTGGSTNTGELFF.

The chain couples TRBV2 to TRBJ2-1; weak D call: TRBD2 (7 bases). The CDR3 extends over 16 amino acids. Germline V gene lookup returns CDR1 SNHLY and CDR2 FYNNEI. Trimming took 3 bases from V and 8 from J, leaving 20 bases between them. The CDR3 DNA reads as TGTGCCAGCAGTGACTTCGAGGGGGGGCGCTTGGATGAGCAGTTCTTC. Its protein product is CASSDFEGGRLDEQFF.

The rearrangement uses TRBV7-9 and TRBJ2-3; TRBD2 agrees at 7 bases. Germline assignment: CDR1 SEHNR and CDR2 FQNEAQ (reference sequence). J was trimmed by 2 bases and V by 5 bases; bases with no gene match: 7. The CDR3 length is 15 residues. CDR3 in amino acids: CASSLGAGYTDTQYF. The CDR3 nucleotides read TGTGCCAGCAGCCTTGGAGCGGGATACACAGATACGCAGTATTTT. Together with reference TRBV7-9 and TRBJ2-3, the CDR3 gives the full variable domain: DTGVSQNPRHKITKRGQNVTFRCDPISEHNRLYWYRQTLGQGPEFLTYFQNEAQLEKSRLLSDRFSAERPKGSFSTLEIQRTEQGDSAMYLCASSLGAGYTDTQYFGPGTRLTVL.

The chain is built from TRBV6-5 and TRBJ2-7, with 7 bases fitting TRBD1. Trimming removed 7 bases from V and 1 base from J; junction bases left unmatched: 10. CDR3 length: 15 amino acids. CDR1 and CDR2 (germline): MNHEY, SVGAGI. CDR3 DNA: TGTGCCAGCAAGATCGACAGGGCCCCGTCCTACGAGCAGTACTTC. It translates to CASKIDRAPSYEQYF.

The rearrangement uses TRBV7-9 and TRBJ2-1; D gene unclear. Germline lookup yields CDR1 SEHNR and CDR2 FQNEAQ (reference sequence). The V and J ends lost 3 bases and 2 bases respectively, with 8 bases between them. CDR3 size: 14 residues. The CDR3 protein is CASSFTGTYNEQFF. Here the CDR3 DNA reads TGTGCCAGCAGCTTCACCGGTACCTACAATGAGCAGTTCTTC.

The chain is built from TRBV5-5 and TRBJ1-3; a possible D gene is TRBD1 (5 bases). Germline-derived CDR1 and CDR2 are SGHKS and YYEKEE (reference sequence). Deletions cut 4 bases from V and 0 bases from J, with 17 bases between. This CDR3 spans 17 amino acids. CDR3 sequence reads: CASSPPLAGHSGNTIYF. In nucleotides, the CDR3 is TGTGCCAGCAGCCCTCCCCTCGCGGGGCACTCTGGAAACACCATATATTTT.

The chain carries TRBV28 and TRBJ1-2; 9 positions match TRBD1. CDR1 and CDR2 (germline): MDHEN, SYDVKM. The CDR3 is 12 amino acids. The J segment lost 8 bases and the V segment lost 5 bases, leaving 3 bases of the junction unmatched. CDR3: CASSAQGAGYTF. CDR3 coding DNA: TGTGCCAGCAGTGCACAGGGGGCGGGCTACACCTTC.

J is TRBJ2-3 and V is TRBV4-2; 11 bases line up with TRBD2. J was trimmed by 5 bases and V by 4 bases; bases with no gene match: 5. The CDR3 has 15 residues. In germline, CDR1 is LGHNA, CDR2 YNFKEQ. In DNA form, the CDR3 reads TGTGCCAGCAGCCGTAGCGGGGGGGTGCTAGATACGCAGTATTTT. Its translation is CASSRSGGVLDTQYF.

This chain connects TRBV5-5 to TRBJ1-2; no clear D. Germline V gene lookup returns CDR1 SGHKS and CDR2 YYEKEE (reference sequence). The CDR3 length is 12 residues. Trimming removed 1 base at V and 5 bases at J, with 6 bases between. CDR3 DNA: TGTGCCAGCAGCTTGCCAGCTTATGGCTACACCTTC. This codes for CASSLPAYGYTF.